Only one count was recorded for the clone carrying this TCR beta chain. This sample is part of a study of blood T cell repertoires in COVID-19. Germline-derived CDR1 and CDR2 are MNHGY and SVAAGI. This CDR3 contains 12 residues. Trimming took 4 bases from V and 4 from J, leaving 8 bases between them. TCRdb keeps only in-frame clones here, not all; method: immunoSEQ multiplex PCR. The sample lists about 280,000 clones; around 91% were seen once. The clonotype comes from a woman in her late teens or twenties with acute COVID-19. J is TRBJ2-7 and V is TRBV6-9; no definite D call. Material: PBMCs or T cells enriched from blood (not recorded which). CDR3 bases: TGTGCCAGCAGTTTCCGGGTGTACGAGCAGTACTTC. Protein product: CASSFRVYEQYF.